This T cell receptor beta chain was sequenced for a study of T cells after yellow fever vaccination (dated by TCRdb to the late 2010s). Describing the broader study: The SMART-Seq v4 Ultra Low Input RNA kit was used to prepare libraries from fractions with low cell numbers. To follow T-cell clones before and after primary and booster YFV17D yellow fever vaccination, bulk TCR alpha and beta repertoires were sequenced over time. Bulk PBMC replicates and cell subsets were isolated from blood drawn at multiple timepoints before and after both primary and secondary immunization. Two healthy male donors made up the cohort, one aged 18 to 29 years and the other aged 30 to 39 years. The investigation overall reported the following: The secondary T-cell response was weaker than the primary response but faster, peaking on day 5 instead of day 15. A small fraction of clonotypes showed up in both the CD4 and CD8 compartments, probably as a result of convergent recombination. Most clones expanded after primary vaccination (96% of CD4 and roughly 88% of CD8) were re-detected after the booster, suggesting that broad memory maintenance occurred. The study included only two donors, which limits how far the findings can be generalized. Computational filtering was needed because FACS-sorted repertoires could contain abundant contaminating clonotypes from the bulk population.

Synthesis of TCR cDNA relied on 5'RACE template switching, a step that introduced a universal primer site along with unique molecular identifiers. Priming of cDNA synthesis was performed from both the TCR alpha and TCR beta constant segments. Libraries were amplified in two PCR steps, with sample barcodes and sequencing adapters added in the second step. Sequencing of libraries was performed on Illumina HiSeq 2500 (2x100 bp) or NovaSeq (2x150 bp). Under the source paper's analysis protocol: MIGEC handled demultiplexing of reads and collapsing into UMI consensus sequences, while MiXCR performed V(D)J alignment. Vaccine-responding clonotypes were identified with edgeR using replicate PBMC samples, with FDR below 0.01 and a log2 fold change above 5 up to day 15 being required. Each bulk clonotype received a CD4 or CD8 identity based on whether the sequenced CD4 or CD8 repertoire contained that clonotype at higher abundance. TCRdb ran its own pipeline on the public reads, namely fastp trimming at Q25 and MiXCR clone calling, and kept in-frame beta chains. Identical CDR3 protein sequences are pooled into one entry, listed with their most common genes and DNA. TCRdb, not the authors, supplied the V and J calls. This sample holds more than 250,000 distinct CDR3 sequences; roughly 7% were observed only once. Of the sample, about 18% is held by the ten largest clones.

Details on this clonotype: What antigen it recognizes has not been identified. A much larger clone lies a single base off, so this may be a read error.

The treatment or condition label corresponds to: live attenuated yellow fever vaccine strain. At every blood-draw timepoint, two biological replicates of bulk PBMCs were collected. A standard Ficoll-Paque protocol was used to isolate PBMCs from peripheral blood. TriZol was used to extract RNA from bulk PBMCs, CD4 and CD8 fractions, and dextramer-positive and dextramer-negative fractions. This specimen consisted of PBMCs, obtained approximately 47 days after the first yellow fever vaccination. The clonotype originates from a man younger than 35 who received the YFV17D yellow fever vaccine.

Read as DNA, the sequence is TGTGCCATCAGTTTAGTGCAGGGGTGGGCCCAAGAGACCCAGTACTTC. The encoded protein is CAISLVQGWAQETQYF. The V gene is TRBV12-3 or TRBV12-4 and the J gene is TRBJ2-5, with a tentative D gene TRBD1 over 6 matching bases. The CDR3 sequence holds 16 residues, the cysteine and phenylalanine included. CDR3 DNA only is kept here, 48 bases in frame from base 1.